The sequence of this TCR beta chain was determined in a study of blood T cell repertoires in COVID-19. As for the study in general: Nucleic acid was either cDNA or gDNA, and it came from T cells, B-cell-depleted T cells, or PBMCs.

This clone was counted many times. Germline CDR1 is SGHNT and CDR2 is YENEEA. The CDR3 is made up of 17 amino acids. With 4 bases removed from V and 5 bases from J, the gap between germline ends came to 22 bases. Sequencing used immunoSEQ multiplex PCR; TCRdb keeps in-frame clones, though not all of them. The sample shows fewer than 200,000 clones, around 74% of them seen only once. The specimen sequenced was peripheral blood. The chain joins TRBV11-3 to TRBJ2-3, with D maybe TRBD1 (5 bases). The sequence was obtained from a man aged 70-80 years with acute or convalescent COVID-19. CDR3 sequence: CASSWGTLDATRDTQYF. The CDR3 region has the DNA TGTGCCAGCAGCTGGGGCACTTTGGACGCCACGAGAGATACGCAGTATTTT.